The clone carrying this TCR beta chain was detected only a few times. These data belong to a study of molecular identifiers for immune sequencing clone quantification. Study information: The replicates split RNA from around 20,000 or 100,000 naive CD8 cells five ways and sequenced four.

TCRdb reprocessed the PCR reads with MiXCR, giving one entry per CDR3 protein. Among just under 650,000 distinct CDR3 sequences listed, 15% to 20% were seen once. CDR3 length: 16 residues. The ends lost 5 bases at V and 4 bases at J; junction bases unmatched: 8. CDR1 is MNHEY and CDR2 is SMNVEV in the germline V gene (reference sequence). The chain couples TRBV27 to TRBJ2-1; 10 bases agree with TRBD1. The sequence derives from a human donor in good health. Some libraries in this study had Jurkat cell RNA spiked in. Sequenced input: naive CD8+ T cells from blood, with Jurkat cell RNA spiked in. Subset denoted: FACS-sorted CD8+CD4-CCR7+CD45RA+ naive T cells. The CDR3 nucleotides are TGTGCCAGCAGTCTTACCCAGGACAGGGGGTACAATGAGCAGTTCTTC. The encoded protein is CASSLTQDRGYNEQFF.